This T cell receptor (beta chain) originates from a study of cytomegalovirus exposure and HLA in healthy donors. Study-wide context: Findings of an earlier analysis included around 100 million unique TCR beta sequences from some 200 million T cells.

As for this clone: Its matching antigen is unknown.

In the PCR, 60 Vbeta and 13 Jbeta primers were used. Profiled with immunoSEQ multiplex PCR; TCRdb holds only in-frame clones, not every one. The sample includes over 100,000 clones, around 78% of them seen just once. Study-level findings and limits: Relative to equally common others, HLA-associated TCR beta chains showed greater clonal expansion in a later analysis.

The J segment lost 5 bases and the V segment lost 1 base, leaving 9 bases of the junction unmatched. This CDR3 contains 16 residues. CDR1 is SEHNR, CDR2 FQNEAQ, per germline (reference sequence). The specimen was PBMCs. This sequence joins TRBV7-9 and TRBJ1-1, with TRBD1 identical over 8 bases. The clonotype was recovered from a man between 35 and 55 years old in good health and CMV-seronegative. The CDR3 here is CASSLGQGAPGTEAFF. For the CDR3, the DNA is TGTGCCAGCAGCTTAGGGCAGGGGGCCCCGGGGACTGAAGCTTTCTTT.